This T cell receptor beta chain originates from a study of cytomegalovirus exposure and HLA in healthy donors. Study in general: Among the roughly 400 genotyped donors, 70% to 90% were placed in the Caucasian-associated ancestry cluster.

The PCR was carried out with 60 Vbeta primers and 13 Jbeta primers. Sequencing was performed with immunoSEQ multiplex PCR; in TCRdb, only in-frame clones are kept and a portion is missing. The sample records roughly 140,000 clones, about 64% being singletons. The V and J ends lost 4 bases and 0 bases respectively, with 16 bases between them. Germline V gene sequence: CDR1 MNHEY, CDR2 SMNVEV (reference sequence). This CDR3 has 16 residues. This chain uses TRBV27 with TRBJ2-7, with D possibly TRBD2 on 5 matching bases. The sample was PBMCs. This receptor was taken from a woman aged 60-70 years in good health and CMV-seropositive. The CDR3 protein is CASSSRGLGTSYEQYF. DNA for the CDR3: TGTGCCAGCAGTTCCCGCGGACTTGGTACCTCCTACGAGCAGTACTTC.